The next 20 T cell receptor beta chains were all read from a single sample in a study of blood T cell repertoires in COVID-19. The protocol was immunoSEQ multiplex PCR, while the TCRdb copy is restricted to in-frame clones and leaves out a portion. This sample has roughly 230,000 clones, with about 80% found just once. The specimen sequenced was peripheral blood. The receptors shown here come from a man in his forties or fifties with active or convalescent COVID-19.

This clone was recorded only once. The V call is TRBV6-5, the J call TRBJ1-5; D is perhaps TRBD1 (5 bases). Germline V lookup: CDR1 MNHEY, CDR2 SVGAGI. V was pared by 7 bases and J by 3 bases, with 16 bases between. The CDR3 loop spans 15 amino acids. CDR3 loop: CASTPQGGPNQPQHF. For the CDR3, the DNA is TGTGCCAGCACCCCTCAGGGAGGGCCCAATCAGCCCCAGCATTTT.

CDR3 loop: CASTRGGLGDEQFF. CDR3 DNA: TGTGCCAGCACTCGGGGGGGGCTGGGAGATGAGCAGTTCTTC. This chain joins TRBV6-5 and TRBJ2-1; TRBD2 matches 8 bases. The germline gives CDR1 MNHEY, CDR2 SVGAGI. V dropped 7 bases and J dropped 8; count of bases not matched to a gene: 10. CDR3 length equals 14 residues.

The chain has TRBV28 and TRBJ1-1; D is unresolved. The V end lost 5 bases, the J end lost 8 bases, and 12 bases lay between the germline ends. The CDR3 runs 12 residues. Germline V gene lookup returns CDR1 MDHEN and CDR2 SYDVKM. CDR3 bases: TGTGCCAGCAGTGGAGGGATAATAGAAGCTTTCTTT. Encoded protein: CASSGGIIEAFF.

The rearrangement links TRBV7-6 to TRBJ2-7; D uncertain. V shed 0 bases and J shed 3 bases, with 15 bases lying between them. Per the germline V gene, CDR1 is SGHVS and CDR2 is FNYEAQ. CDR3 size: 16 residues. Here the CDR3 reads CASSLAPGPLYYEQYF. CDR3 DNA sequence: TGTGCCAGCAGCTTAGCGCCCGGTCCATTATACTACGAGCAGTACTTC. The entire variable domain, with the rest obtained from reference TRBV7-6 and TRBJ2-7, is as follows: GAGVSQSPRYKVTKRGQDVALRCDPISGHVSLYWYRQALGQGPEFLTYFNYEAQQDKSGLPNDRFSAERPEGSISTLTIQRTEQRDSAMYRCASSLAPGPLYYEQYFGPGTRLTVT.

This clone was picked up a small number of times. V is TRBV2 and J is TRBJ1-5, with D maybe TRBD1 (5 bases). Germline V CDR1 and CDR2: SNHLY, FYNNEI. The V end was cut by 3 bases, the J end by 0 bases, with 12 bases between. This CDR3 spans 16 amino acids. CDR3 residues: CASSEKSGLSNQPQHF. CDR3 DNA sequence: TGTGCCAGCAGTGAGAAGTCAGGGCTTAGCAATCAGCCCCAGCATTTT.

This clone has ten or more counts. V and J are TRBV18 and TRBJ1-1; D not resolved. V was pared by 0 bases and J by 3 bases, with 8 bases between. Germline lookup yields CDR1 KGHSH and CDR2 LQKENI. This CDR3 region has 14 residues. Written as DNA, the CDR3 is TGTGCCAGCTCACCACCGCTCGGGGACACTGAAGCTTTCTTT. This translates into CASSPPLGDTEAFF. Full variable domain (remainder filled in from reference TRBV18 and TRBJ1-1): NAGVMQNPRHLVRRRGQEARLRCSPMKGHSHVYWYRQLPEEGLKFMVYLQKENIIDESGMPKERFSAEFPKEGPSILRIQQVVRGDSAAYFCASSPPLGDTEAFFGQGTRLTVV.

The CDR3 sequence: CSVLGRATGELFF. The CDR3 DNA reads as TGCAGCGTTCTTGGCAGGGCCACCGGGGAGCTGTTTTTT. The chain is built from TRBV29-1 and TRBJ2-2, with D perhaps matching TRBD1 (5 bases). The germline V gene encodes CDR1 SQVTM and CDR2 ANQGSEA. This CDR3 contains 13 residues. V was trimmed by 5 bases and J by 4 bases, leaving 11 bases between them.

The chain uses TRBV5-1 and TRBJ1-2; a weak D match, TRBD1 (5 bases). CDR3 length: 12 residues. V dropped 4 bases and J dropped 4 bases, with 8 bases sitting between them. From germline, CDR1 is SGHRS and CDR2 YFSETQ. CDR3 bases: TGCGCCAGCAGCCCGGGGGGCTATGGCTACACCTTC. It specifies CASSPGGYGYTF.

The CDR3 sequence: CASSEGQGLAGELFF. The CDR3 nucleotides are TGTGCCAGCAGTGAGGGACAGGGGTTGGCCGGGGAGCTGTTTTTT. The rearrangement links TRBV6-1 to TRBJ2-2; TRBD1 aligns across 10 bases. Germline CDR1 reads MNHNS; CDR2 reads SASEGT. V shed 3 bases, J shed 6 bases, and the junction held 4 bases outside the gene matches. The CDR3 spans 15 residues.

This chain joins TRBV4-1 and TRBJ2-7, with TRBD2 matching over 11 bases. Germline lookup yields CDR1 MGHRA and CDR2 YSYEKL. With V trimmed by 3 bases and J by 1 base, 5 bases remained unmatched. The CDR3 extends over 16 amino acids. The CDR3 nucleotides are TGCGCCAGCAGCCAGGGACTAGCGGTGGAATCCTACGAGCAGTACTTC. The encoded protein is CASSQGLAVESYEQYF.

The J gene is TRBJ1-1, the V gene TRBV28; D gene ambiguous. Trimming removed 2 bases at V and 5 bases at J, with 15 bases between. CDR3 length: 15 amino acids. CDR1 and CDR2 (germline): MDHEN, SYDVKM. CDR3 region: CASSLPGLGVTEAFF. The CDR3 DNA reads TGTGCCAGCAGTTTACCGGGCCTGGGAGTGACTGAAGCTTTCTTT. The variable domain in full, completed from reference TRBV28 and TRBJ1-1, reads DVKVTQSSRYLVKRTGEKVFLECVQDMDHENMFWYRQDPGLGLRLIYFSYDVKMKEKGDIPEGYSVSREKKERFSLILESASTNQTSMYLCASSLPGLGVTEAFFGQGTRLTVV.

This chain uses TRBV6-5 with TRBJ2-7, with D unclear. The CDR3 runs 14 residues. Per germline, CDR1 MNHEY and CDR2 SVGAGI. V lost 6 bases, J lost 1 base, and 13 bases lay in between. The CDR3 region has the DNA TGTGCCAGCAGACCGAGAGGTACGTCCTACGAGCAGTACTTC. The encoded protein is CASRPRGTSYEQYF.

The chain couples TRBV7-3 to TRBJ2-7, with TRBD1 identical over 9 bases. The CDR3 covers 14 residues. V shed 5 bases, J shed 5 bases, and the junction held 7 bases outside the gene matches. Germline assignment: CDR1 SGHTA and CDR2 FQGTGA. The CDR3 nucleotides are TGTGCCAGCAGCCAGACAGGGGGTAGGGACGAGCAGTACTTC. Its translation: CASSQTGGRDEQYF.

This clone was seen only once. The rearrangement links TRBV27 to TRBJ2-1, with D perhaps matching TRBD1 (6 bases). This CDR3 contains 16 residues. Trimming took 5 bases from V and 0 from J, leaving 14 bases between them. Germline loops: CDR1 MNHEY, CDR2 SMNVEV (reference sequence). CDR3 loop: CASSPTTGTSYNEQFF. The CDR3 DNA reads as TGTGCCAGCAGTCCGACAACAGGGACCTCCTACAATGAGCAGTTCTTC.

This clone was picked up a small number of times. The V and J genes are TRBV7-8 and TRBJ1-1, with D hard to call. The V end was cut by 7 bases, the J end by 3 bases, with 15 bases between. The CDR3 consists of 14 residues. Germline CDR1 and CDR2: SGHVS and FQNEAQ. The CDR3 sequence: CASNELSGYTEAFF. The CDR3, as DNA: TGTGCCAGCAATGAGTTAAGCGGGTACACTGAAGCTTTCTTT.

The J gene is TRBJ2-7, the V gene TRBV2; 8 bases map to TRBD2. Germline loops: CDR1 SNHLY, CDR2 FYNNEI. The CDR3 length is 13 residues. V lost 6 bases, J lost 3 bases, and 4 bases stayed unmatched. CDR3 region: CASSGLAGYEQYF. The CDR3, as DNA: TGTGCCAGCAGCGGGCTAGCGGGCTACGAGCAGTACTTC.

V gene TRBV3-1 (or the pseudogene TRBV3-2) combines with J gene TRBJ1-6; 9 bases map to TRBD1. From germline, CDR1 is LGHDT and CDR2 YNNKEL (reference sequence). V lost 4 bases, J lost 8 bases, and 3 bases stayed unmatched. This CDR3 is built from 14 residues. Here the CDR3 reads CASSPTGGDSPLHF. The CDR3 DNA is TGTGCCAGCAGCCCGACAGGGGGAGATTCACCCCTCCACTTT.

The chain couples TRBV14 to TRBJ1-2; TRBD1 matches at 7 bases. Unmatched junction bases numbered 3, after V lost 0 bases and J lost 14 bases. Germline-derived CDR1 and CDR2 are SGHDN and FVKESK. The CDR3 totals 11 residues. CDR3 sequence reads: CASSQDVDRTF. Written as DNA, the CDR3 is TGTGCCAGCAGCCAAGATGTGGACAGGACCTTC.

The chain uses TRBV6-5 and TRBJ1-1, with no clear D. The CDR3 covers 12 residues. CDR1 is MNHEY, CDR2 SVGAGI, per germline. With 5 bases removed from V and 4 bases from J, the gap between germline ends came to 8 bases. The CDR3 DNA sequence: TGTGCCAGCAGTACTGGGAGCACTGAAGCTTTCTTT. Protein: CASSTGSTEAFF.

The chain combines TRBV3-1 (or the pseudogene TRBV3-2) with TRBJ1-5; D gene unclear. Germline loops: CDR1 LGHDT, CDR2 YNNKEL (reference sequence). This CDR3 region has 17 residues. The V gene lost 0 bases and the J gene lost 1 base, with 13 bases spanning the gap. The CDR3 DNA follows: TGTGCCAGCAGCCAAGATGGGCTCGGGGTAAGCAATCAGCCCCAGCATTTT. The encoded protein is CASSQDGLGVSNQPQHF.